This entry features one T cell receptor (beta chain) sequence. The data were produced by immunoSEQ multiplex PCR, yet TCRdb's version contains in-frame clones alone and is incomplete. This sample carries 20,000 or so clones, 88% of them seen once, and the ten largest clones take roughly 10%. V was cut by 5 bases and J by 4 bases, with 18 bases left in between. Per the germline V gene, CDR1 is SGHVS and CDR2 is FQNEAQ. The CDR3 extends over 15 amino acids. The data stem from a study of OX40 agonist ivuxolimab in advanced cancers. The source was CD4+ or CD8+ T cells sorted from blood, collected in a trial of the OX40 agonist ivuxolimab. The V and J genes are TRBV7-8 and TRBJ2-7, with a possible D match to TRBD1 (7 bases). The source of this sequence is an adult with an advanced solid tumor such as melanoma, head and neck, liver or kidney cancer. The CDR3 bases are TGTGCCAGCAGCGCCGCCGAGACAGGGAGGTACGAGCAGTACTTC. It specifies CASSAAETGRYEQYF.